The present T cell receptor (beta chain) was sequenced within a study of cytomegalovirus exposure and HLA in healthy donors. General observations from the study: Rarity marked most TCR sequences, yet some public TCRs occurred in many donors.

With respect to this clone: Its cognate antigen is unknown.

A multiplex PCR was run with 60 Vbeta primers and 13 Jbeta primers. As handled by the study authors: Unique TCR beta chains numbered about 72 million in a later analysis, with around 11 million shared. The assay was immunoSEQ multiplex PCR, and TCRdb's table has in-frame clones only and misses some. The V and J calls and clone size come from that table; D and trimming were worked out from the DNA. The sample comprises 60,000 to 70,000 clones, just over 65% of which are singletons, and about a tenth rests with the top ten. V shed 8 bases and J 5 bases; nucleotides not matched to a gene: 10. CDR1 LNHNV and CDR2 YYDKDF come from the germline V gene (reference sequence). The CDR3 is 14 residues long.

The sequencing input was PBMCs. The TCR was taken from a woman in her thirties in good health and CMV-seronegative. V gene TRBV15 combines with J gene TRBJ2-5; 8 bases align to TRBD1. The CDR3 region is CATESRDRFETQYF. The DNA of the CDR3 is TGTGCCACCGAAAGCCGGGACAGGTTTGAGACCCAGTACTTC. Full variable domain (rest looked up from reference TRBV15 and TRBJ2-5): DAMVIQNPRYQVTQFGKPVTLSCSQTLNHNVMYWYQQKSSQAPKLLFHYYDKDFNNEADTPDNFQSRRPNTSFCFLDIRSPGLGDTAMYLCATESRDRFETQYFGPGTRLLVL.